This T cell receptor (beta chain) stems from a study of CD8 T cells in Susac syndrome. Reverse transcription of roughly 0.45 to 1 ug RNA was performed with random hexamers. TCRdb reprocessed the immunoSEQ multiplex PCR reads with MiXCR, giving one entry per CDR3 protein. The profile shows 230,000 or so distinct CDR3 sequences, approximately 95% of them singletons. The CD8+ and CD4+ T cells were isolated magnetically using a negative isolation approach, whereas the TEMRA cells were enriched by FACS. There are 14 residues in the CDR3. Germline V gene data show CDR1 as MNHEY and CDR2 as SMNVEV (reference sequence). The trim removed 4 bases at V and 5 bases at J, leaving 3 bases unmatched.

This receptor was taken from a human donor with multiple sclerosis. What was sequenced was CD4+ T cells from PBMCs. The V and J genes are TRBV27 and TRBJ2-2, with TRBD1 matching 8 bases. The chain's CDR3 is CASSWTGRTGELFF. DNA for the CDR3: TGTGCCAGCAGTTGGACAGGGAGGACCGGGGAGCTGTTTTTT.